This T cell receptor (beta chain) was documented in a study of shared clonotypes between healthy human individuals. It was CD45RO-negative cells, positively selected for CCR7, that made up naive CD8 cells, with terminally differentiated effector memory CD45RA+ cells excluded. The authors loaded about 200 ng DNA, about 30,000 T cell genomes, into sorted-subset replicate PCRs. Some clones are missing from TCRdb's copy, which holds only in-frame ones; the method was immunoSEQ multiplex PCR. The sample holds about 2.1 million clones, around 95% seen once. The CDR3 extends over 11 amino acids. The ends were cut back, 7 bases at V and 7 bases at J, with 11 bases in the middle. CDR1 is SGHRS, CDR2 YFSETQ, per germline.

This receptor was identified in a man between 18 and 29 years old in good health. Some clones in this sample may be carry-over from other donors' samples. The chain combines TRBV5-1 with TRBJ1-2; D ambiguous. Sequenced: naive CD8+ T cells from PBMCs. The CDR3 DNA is TGCGCCAGCGCACTCTCGGGTGGCTACACCTTC. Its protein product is CASALSGGYTF.